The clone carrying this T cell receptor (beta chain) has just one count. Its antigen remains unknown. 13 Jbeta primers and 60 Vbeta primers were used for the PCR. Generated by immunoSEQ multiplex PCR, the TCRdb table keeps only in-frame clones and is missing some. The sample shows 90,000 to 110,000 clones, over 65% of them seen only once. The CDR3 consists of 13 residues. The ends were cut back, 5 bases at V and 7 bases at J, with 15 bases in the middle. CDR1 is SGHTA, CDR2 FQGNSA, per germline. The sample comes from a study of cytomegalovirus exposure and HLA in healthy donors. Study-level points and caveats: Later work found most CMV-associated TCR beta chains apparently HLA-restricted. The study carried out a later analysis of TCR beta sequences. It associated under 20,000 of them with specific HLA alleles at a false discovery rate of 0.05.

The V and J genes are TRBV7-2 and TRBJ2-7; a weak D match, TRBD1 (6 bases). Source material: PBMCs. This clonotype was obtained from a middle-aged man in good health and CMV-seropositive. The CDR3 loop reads CASSGGHPQEQYF. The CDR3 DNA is TGTGCCAGCAGCGGGGGACACCCTCAGGAGCAGTACTTC.